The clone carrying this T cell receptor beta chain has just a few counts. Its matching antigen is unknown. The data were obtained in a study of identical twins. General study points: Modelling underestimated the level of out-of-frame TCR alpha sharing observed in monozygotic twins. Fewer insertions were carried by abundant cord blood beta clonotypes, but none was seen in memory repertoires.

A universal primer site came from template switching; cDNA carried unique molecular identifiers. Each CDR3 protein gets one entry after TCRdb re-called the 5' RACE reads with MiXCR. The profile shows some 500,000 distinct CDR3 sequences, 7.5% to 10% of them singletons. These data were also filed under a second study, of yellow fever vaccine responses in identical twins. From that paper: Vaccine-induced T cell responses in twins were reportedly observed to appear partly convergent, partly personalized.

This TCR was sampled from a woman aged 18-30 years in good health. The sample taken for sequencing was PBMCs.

The CDR3 coding sequence is TGTGCTCTCGGGGGGCTGATGGGCACAGATACGCAGTATTTT. Protein product: CALGGLMGTDTQYF. The chain couples TRBV28 to TRBJ2-3, with D possibly TRBD2 on 7 matching bases. Germline CDR1 is MDHEN and CDR2 is SYDVKM. The CDR3 runs 14 residues.